This entry concerns a single T cell receptor beta chain. CDR1 and CDR2 from the germline V gene are MNHEY and SVGAGI. This CDR3 has 15 amino acids. Trimming took off 0 bases at V and 3 bases at J, with 12 bases between the two ends. Assay used: immunoSEQ multiplex PCR; TCRdb lists only in-frame clones, some missing. The sample holds almost 85,000 clones, 84% seen once. This sample is drawn from a study of control samples from healthy donors and cancer patients. The TCR comes from a man aged 60 to 75 with head and neck cancer. Material for sequencing was PBMCs. This sequence joins TRBV6-5 and TRBJ2-7; D not certain. This CDR3 reads CASSYSWGRGYEQYF. The CDR3 DNA reads TGTGCCAGCAGTTACTCGTGGGGTAGAGGCTACGAGCAGTACTTC.